This TCR beta chain was captured in a study of beta chain features in type 1 diabetes. The sequenced template was cDNA made from the entire isolated RNA. Profiling relied on immunoSEQ multiplex PCR, and the TCRdb table lists in-frame clones only, not all of them. The data show roughly 240,000 clones, about 23% seen once. This CDR3 comprises 16 residues. Germline assignment: CDR1 GTSNPN and CDR2 SVGIG (reference sequence). The J segment lost 1 base and the V segment lost 0 bases, leaving 2 bases of the junction unmatched. Study-wide points: Significant though moderate, a shortening of TCRB CDR3s appeared in all four CD4+ subsets of Type 1 diabetes patients.

A remark on this clone: Its cognate antigen is unknown.

The chain couples TRBV30 to TRBJ2-6; TRBD1 matches at 8 bases. Source material: naive CD4+ T cells from blood. The source is a woman in her 30s with type 1 diabetes. DNA for the CDR3: TGTGCCTGGAGTGTTCAGGGGGCATCTGGGGCCAACGTCCTGACTTTC. It specifies CAWSVQGASGANVLTF.